The rows below give T cell receptor beta chains drawn from one sample of a study of blood T cell repertoires in COVID-19. Profiling relied on immunoSEQ multiplex PCR, and the TCRdb table lists in-frame clones only, not all of them. The table has about 280,000 clones, around 88% seen once. The sample consisted of peripheral blood. These receptors were obtained from a young woman who had recovered from COVID-19. CDR3s include the opening cysteine and the closing phenylalanine or tryptophan. Each record gives: J gene, V gene, D gene, clone size, CDR3 DNA, CDR3 protein. D genes are given only for firm matches. Not all rows give a size; the values are once, few, many and, for expanded clones, a class.

j_call: TRBJ1-3
v_call: TRBV18
d_call: -
clone_size: -
cdr3_nt: TGTGCCAGCTCCGATAGAGGATCTCGATCTGGAAACACCATATATTTT
cdr3_aa: CASSDRGSRSGNTIYF

j_call: TRBJ2-7
v_call: TRBV5-1
d_call: TRBD1
clone_size: -
cdr3_nt: TGCGCCAGCAGCAGGGACAGGTCGGGCGAGCAGTACTTC
cdr3_aa: CASSRDRSGEQYF

j_call: TRBJ1-1
v_call: TRBV28
d_call: -
clone_size: -
cdr3_nt: TGTGCCAGCACCGACCTAGGCCCGGCGGGTTACACTGAAGCTTTCTTT
cdr3_aa: CASTDLGPAGYTEAFF

j_call: TRBJ2-7
v_call: TRBV29-1
d_call: TRBD2
clone_size: -
cdr3_nt: TGCAGCGTAGGGACTAGCGGGAGTTACGAGCAGTACTTC
cdr3_aa: CSVGTSGSYEQYF

j_call: TRBJ2-5
v_call: TRBV2
d_call: TRBD2
clone_size: -
cdr3_nt: TGTGCCAGCAGTCCCCTCGCTCCCGGGACTAGCGCTTACTCCCAAGAGACCCAGTACTTC
cdr3_aa: CASSPLAPGTSAYSQETQYF

j_call: TRBJ2-2
v_call: TRBV6-6
d_call: TRBD2
clone_size: -
cdr3_nt: TGTGCCAGCAGTCGGGGACTAGCGGGAGGGTACACCGGGGAGCTGTTTTTT
cdr3_aa: CASSRGLAGGYTGELFF

j_call: TRBJ2-7
v_call: TRBV7-9
d_call: TRBD2
clone_size: -
cdr3_nt: TGTGCCAGCAGCGCGCGGGGGGCCCTCGGCGTCGAGCAGTACTTC
cdr3_aa: CASSARGALGVEQYF

j_call: TRBJ1-4
v_call: TRBV2
d_call: TRBD1
clone_size: -
cdr3_nt: TGTGCCAGCAGTGAATTTGGGGGACAGGGGGCCCTAAATGAAAAACTGTTTTTT
cdr3_aa: CASSEFGGQGALNEKLFF

j_call: TRBJ1-3
v_call: TRBV11-2
d_call: -
clone_size: -
cdr3_nt: TGTGCCAGCAGCTTAGTTTCCAGGGGCATCGACACCATATATTTT
cdr3_aa: CASSLVSRGIDTIYF

j_call: TRBJ2-1
v_call: TRBV19
d_call: -
clone_size: once
cdr3_nt: TGTGCCAGTAGTATAGGGAGCTCCTACAATGAGCAGTTCTTC
cdr3_aa: CASSIGSSYNEQFF

j_call: TRBJ1-6
v_call: TRBV6-2/TRBV6-3
d_call: -
clone_size: -
cdr3_nt: TGTGCCAGCAGCCAGGGACTTCCGCTCCTCCACTTT
cdr3_aa: CASSQGLPLLHF

j_call: TRBJ2-4
v_call: TRBV7-8
d_call: TRBD2
clone_size: -
cdr3_nt: TGTGCCAGCAGCCTCCCCCGCCGACTAGCGGGGGGGGAAAACATTCAGTACTTC
cdr3_aa: CASSLPRRLAGGENIQYF

j_call: TRBJ1-3
v_call: TRBV7-2
d_call: -
clone_size: -
cdr3_nt: TGTGCCAGCAGCTTGTTCGTAGCTGGAAACACCATATATTTT
cdr3_aa: CASSLFVAGNTIYF

j_call: TRBJ1-5
v_call: TRBV29-1
d_call: -
clone_size: -
cdr3_nt: TGCAGCGTTGAAATAGCGGGGAATAGCAATCAGCCCCAGCATTTT
cdr3_aa: CSVEIAGNSNQPQHF

j_call: TRBJ1-2
v_call: TRBV2
d_call: -
clone_size: once
cdr3_nt: TGTGCCAGCAGTCCGACAGCGAATAACTATGGCTACACCTTC
cdr3_aa: CASSPTANNYGYTF

j_call: TRBJ1-2
v_call: TRBV19
d_call: TRBD1
clone_size: -
cdr3_nt: TGTGCCAGTAGACAAAACAGGGGGCCTTTTGACTATGGCTACACCTTC
cdr3_aa: CASRQNRGPFDYGYTF

j_call: TRBJ2-1
v_call: TRBV5-5
d_call: TRBD1
clone_size: -
cdr3_nt: TGTGCCAGCAGCTACGGACAGGGTATCCACAATGAGCAGTTCTTC
cdr3_aa: CASSYGQGIHNEQFF

j_call: TRBJ1-1
v_call: TRBV27
d_call: -
clone_size: -
cdr3_nt: TGTGCCAGCAGTGTGAAGGGGGCTGAAGCTTTCTTT
cdr3_aa: CASSVKGAEAFF

j_call: TRBJ2-7
v_call: TRBV7-2
d_call: TRBD2
clone_size: -
cdr3_nt: TGTGCCAGCAGCTTTGCGGGAGAAGGAGAGCAGTACTTC
cdr3_aa: CASSFAGEGEQYF

j_call: TRBJ2-1
v_call: TRBV4-1
d_call: -
clone_size: few
cdr3_nt: TGCGCCAGCAGCACTTACAATGAGCAGTTCTTC
cdr3_aa: CASSTYNEQFF

j_call: TRBJ1-4
v_call: TRBV11-2
d_call: TRBD1
clone_size: -
cdr3_nt: TGTGCCAGCAGCGGGACAGCCGAAAAACTGTTTTTT
cdr3_aa: CASSGTAEKLFF

j_call: TRBJ1-2
v_call: TRBV7-9
d_call: -
clone_size: -
cdr3_nt: TGTGCCAGCAGCTTAAGTCTTCAGGGCCGTGGGAATGGCTACACCTTC
cdr3_aa: CASSLSLQGRGNGYTF

j_call: TRBJ2-7
v_call: TRBV25-1
d_call: -
clone_size: -
cdr3_nt: TGTGCCAGCAGTGAACCCCCACAGGGAAAGCAGTACTTC
cdr3_aa: CASSEPPQGKQYF

j_call: TRBJ2-1
v_call: TRBV6-2/TRBV6-3
d_call: TRBD2
clone_size: -
cdr3_nt: TGTGCCAGCAGCCCCCTAGCGGAGTCCTACAATGAGCAGTTCTTC
cdr3_aa: CASSPLAESYNEQFF

j_call: TRBJ2-6
v_call: TRBV7-8
d_call: -
clone_size: -
cdr3_nt: TGTGCCAGCACCCTCGCGGCCGGGAAGGGGGACTCTGGGGCCAACGTCCTGACTTTC
cdr3_aa: CASTLAAGKGDSGANVLTF

j_call: TRBJ2-2
v_call: TRBV9
d_call: -
clone_size: once
cdr3_nt: TGTGCCAGCAGCGAGGGGATTGTCACCGGGGAGCTGTTTTTT
cdr3_aa: CASSEGIVTGELFF

j_call: TRBJ1-1
v_call: TRBV12-3/TRBV12-4
d_call: -
clone_size: -
cdr3_nt: TGTGCCAGCAGTTTATCAGGGGCCACTGAAGCTTTCTTT
cdr3_aa: CASSLSGATEAFF

j_call: TRBJ2-1
v_call: TRBV13
d_call: TRBD2
clone_size: once
cdr3_nt: TGTGCCAGCAGCCGCCGGACTAGCGGGGTGACAAATGAGCAGTTCTTC
cdr3_aa: CASSRRTSGVTNEQFF

j_call: TRBJ1-5
v_call: TRBV30
d_call: -
clone_size: -
cdr3_nt: TGTGCCTGGAGACCCTCGGGGGAGGTGGGGATTCAGCCCCAGCATTTT
cdr3_aa: CAWRPSGEVGIQPQHF

j_call: TRBJ1-1
v_call: TRBV29-1
d_call: -
clone_size: -
cdr3_nt: TGCAGCGTTGACGGGGGGGGCACTGAAGCTTTCTTT
cdr3_aa: CSVDGGGTEAFF

j_call: TRBJ2-2
v_call: TRBV6-5
d_call: -
clone_size: few
cdr3_nt: TGTGCCATTACAGGAAGCACCCACGGGGAGCTGTTTTTT
cdr3_aa: CAITGSTHGELFF

j_call: TRBJ2-2
v_call: TRBV19
d_call: TRBD2
clone_size: -
cdr3_nt: TGTGCCAGTAGTAAGGGACTAGTTGGCGGGGAGCTGTTTTTT
cdr3_aa: CASSKGLVGGELFF

j_call: TRBJ2-2
v_call: TRBV24-1
d_call: -
clone_size: -
cdr3_nt: TGTGCCACCAGTGATACTTACAGCGGGGAGCTGTTTTTT
cdr3_aa: CATSDTYSGELFF

j_call: TRBJ2-7
v_call: TRBV5-4
d_call: -
clone_size: -
cdr3_nt: TGTGCCAGCAGCTTATCGTCAGGATCCACCTACGAGCAGTACTTC
cdr3_aa: CASSLSSGSTYEQYF

j_call: TRBJ2-3
v_call: TRBV3-1/TRBV3-2
d_call: TRBD2
clone_size: -
cdr3_nt: TGTGCCAGCAGCGCGAAGACTAGCGGGGGCACAGATACGCAGTATTTT
cdr3_aa: CASSAKTSGGTDTQYF

j_call: TRBJ1-4
v_call: TRBV27
d_call: TRBD1
clone_size: -
cdr3_nt: TGTGCCAGCAGTGGGTGGACAGGCGATAATGAAAAACTGTTTTTT
cdr3_aa: CASSGWTGDNEKLFF

j_call: TRBJ2-5
v_call: TRBV11-3
d_call: -
clone_size: -
cdr3_nt: TGTGCCAGCAGCTTAGAGTATTTGGGCGACAGTGTTCCCCATAAGGAGACCCAGTACTTC
cdr3_aa: CASSLEYLGDSVPHKETQYF

j_call: TRBJ1-5
v_call: TRBV4-3
d_call: -
clone_size: -
cdr3_nt: TGCGCCAGCAGCCAAGGGCAGGATAGCAATCAGCCCCAGCATTTT
cdr3_aa: CASSQGQDSNQPQHF

j_call: TRBJ2-6
v_call: TRBV28
d_call: -
clone_size: -
cdr3_nt: TGTGCCAGCAGTTCCCCCGGGGCTGGGGCCAACGTCCTGACTTTC
cdr3_aa: CASSSPGAGANVLTF

j_call: TRBJ1-6
v_call: TRBV6-5
d_call: -
clone_size: -
cdr3_nt: TGTGCCAGCAGTTCTTTCCCAGGGGCTCGGAATTCACCCCTCCACTTT
cdr3_aa: CASSSFPGARNSPLHF